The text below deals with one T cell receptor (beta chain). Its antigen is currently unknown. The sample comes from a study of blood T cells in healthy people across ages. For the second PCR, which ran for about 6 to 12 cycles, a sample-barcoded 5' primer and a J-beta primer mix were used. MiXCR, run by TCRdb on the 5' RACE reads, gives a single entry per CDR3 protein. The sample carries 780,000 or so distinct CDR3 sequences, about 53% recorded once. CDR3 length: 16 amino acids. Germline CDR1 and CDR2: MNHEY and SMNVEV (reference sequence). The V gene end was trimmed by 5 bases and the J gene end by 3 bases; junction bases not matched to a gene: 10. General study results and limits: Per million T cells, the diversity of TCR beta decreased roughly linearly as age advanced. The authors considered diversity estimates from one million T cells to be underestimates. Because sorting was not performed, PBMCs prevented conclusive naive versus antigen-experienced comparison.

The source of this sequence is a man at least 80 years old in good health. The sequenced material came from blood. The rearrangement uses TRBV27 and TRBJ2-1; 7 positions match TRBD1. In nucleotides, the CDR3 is TGTGCCAGCAGTACCGTAAGGGGGCGTTTCTACAATGAGCAGTTCTTC. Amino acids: CASSTVRGRFYNEQFF.